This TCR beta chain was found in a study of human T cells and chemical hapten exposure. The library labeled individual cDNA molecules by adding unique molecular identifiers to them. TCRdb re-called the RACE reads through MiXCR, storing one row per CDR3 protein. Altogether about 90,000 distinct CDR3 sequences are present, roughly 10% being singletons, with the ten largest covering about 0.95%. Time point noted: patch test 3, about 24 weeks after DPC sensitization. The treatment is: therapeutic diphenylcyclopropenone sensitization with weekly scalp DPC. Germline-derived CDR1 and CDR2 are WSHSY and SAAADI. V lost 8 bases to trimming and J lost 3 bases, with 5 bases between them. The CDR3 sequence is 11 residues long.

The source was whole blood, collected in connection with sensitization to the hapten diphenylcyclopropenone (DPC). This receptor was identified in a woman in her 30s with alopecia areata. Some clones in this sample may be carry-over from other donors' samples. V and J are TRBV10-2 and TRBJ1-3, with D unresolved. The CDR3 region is CASEVGNTIYF. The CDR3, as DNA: TGCGCCAGCGAAGTTGGAAACACCATATATTTT.